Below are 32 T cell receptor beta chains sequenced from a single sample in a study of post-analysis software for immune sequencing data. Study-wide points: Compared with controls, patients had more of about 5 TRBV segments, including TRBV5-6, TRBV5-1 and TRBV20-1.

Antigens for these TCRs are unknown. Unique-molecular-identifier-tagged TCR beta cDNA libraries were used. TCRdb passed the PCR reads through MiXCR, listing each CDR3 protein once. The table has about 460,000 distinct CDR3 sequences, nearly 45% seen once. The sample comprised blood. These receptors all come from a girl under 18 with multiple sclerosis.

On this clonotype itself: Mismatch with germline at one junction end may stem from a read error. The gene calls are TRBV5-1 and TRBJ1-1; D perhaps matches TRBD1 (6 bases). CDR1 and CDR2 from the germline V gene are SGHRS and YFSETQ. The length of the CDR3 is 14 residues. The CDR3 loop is CASSLDRINTEAFF. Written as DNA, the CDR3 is TGCGCCAGCAGCCTGGACAGAATTAACACTGAGGCTTTCTTT. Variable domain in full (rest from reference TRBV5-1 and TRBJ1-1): KAGVTQTPRYLIKTRGQQVTLSCSPISGHRSVSWYQQTPGQGLQFLFEYFSETQRNKGNFPGRFSGRQFSNSRSEMNVSTLELGDSALYLCASSLDRINTEAFFGQGTRLTVV.

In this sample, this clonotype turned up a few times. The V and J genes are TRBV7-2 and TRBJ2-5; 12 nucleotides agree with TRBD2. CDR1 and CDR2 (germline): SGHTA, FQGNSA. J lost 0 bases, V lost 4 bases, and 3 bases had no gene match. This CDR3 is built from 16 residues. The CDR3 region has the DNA TGTGCCAGCAGCTGGACTAGCGGGATGTACCAAGAGACCCAGTACTTC. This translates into CASSWTSGMYQETQYF.

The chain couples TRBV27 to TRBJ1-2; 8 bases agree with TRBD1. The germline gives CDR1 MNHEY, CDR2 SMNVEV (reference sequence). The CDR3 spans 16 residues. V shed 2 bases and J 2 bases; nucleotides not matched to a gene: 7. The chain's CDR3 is CASSLLGQGGNYGYTF. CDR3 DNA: TGTGCCAGCAGTTTACTAGGACAGGGCGGGAACTATGGCTACACCTTC.

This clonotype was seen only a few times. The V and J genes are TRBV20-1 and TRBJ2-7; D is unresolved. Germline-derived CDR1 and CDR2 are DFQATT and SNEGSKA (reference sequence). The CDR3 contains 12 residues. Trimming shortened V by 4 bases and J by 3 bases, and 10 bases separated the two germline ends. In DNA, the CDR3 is TGCAGTGCTACCGAAGACGGCTACGAGCAGTACTTC. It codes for CSATEDGYEQYF.

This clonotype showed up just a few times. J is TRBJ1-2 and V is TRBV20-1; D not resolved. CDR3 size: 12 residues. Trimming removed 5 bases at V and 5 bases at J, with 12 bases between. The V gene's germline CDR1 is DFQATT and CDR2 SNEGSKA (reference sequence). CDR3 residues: CSALHTTYGYTF. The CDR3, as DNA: TGCAGTGCTCTCCACACGACATATGGCTACACCTTC.

The chain's CDR3 is CASSLRRTQYF. In DNA, the CDR3 is TGTGCCAGCAGCTTAAGGAGGACCCAGTACTTC. This chain uses TRBV7-2 with TRBJ2-5; the D is unclear. CDR3 size: 11 residues. Deletions cut 2 bases from V and 7 bases from J, with 5 bases between. Germline V CDR1 and CDR2: SGHTA, FQGNSA.

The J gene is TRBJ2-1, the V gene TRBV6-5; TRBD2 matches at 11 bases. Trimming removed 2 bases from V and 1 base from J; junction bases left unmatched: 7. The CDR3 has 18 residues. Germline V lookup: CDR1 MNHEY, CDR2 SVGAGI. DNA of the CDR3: TGTGCCAGCAGTTACGGGCTAGCGGGAGGAAGGTCCTACAATGAGCAGTTCTTC. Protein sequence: CASSYGLAGGRSYNEQFF.

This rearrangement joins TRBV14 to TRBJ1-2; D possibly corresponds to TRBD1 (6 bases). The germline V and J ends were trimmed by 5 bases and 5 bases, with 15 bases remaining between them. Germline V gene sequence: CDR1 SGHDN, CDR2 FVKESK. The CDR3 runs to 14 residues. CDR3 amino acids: CASSFTGSGYGYTF. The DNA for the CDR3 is TGTGCCAGCAGCTTTACAGGGTCCGGGTATGGCTACACCTTC. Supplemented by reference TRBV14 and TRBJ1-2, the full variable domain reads EAGVTQFPSHSVIEKGQTVTLRCDPISGHDNLYWYRRVMGKEIKFLLHFVKESKQDESGMPNNRFLAERTGGTYSTLKVQPAELEDSGVYFCASSFTGSGYGYTFGSGTRLTVV.

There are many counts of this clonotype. The CDR3 region has the DNA TGTGCCAGCAGCCCGGGACAGGGTTCCTACAATGAGCAGTTCTTC. This gives the protein CASSPGQGSYNEQFF. The chain combines TRBV18 with TRBJ2-1; TRBD1 matches 9 bases. There are 15 residues in the CDR3. The germline V gene encodes CDR1 KGHSH and CDR2 LQKENI. With V trimmed by 8 bases and J by 1 base, 6 bases remained unmatched.

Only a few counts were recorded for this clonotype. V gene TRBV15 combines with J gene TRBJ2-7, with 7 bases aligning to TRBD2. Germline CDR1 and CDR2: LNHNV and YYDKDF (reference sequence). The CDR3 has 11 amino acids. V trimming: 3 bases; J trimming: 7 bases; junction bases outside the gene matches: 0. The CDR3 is CATSRGGEQYF. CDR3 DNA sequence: TGTGCCACCAGCAGGGGAGGGGAGCAGTACTTC.

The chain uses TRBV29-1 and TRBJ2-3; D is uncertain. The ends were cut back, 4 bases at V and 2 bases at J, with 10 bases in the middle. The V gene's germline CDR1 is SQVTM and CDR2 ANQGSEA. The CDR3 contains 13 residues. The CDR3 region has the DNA TGCAGCGTTGGGGGTCCCTTCACAGATACGCAGTATTTT. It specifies CSVGGPFTDTQYF.

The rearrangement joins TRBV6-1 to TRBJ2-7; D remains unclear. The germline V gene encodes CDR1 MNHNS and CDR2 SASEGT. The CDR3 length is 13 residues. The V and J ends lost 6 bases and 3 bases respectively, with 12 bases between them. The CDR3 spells CASSGPPVYEQYF. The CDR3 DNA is TGTGCCAGCAGCGGGCCACCAGTCTACGAGCAGTACTTC.

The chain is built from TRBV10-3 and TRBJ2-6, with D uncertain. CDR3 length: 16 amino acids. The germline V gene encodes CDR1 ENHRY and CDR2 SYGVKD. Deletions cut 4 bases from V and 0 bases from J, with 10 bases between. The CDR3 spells CAISALDGSGANVLTF. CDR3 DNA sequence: TGTGCCATCAGTGCCCTCGACGGCTCTGGGGCCAACGTCCTGACTTTC.

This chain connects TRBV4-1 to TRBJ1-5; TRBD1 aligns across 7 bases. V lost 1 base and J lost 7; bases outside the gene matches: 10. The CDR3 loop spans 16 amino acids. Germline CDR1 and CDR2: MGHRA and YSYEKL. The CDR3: CASSQGEDRSHQPQHF. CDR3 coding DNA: TGCGCCAGCAGCCAAGGCGAGGACAGGAGCCACCAGCCCCAGCATTTT.

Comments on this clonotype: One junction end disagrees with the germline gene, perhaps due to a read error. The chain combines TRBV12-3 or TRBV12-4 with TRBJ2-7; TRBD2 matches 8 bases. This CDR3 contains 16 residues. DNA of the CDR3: TGTGTCAGCAGTCTCCCGAGCGGGAGTGTAGGCTACGAGCAGTACTTC. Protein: CVSSLPSGSVGYEQYF.

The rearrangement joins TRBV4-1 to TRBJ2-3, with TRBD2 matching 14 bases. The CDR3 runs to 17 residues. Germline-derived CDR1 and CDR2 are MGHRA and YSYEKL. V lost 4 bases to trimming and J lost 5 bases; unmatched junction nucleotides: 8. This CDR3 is CASSLVSGTSGRDTQYF. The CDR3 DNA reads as TGCGCCAGCAGCCTAGTCTCCGGGACTAGCGGGAGAGATACGCAGTATTTT.

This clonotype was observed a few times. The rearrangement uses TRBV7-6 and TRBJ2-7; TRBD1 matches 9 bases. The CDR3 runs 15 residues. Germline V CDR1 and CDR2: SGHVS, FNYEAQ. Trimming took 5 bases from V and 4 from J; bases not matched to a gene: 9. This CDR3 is CASSGTGSDTYEQYF. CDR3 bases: TGTGCCAGCAGCGGGACAGGGTCAGACACTTACGAGCAGTACTTC. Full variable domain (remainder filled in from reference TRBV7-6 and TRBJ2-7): GAGVSQSPRYKVTKRGQDVALRCDPISGHVSLYWYRQALGQGPEFLTYFNYEAQQDKSGLPNDRFSAERPEGSISTLTIQRTEQRDSAMYRCASSGTGSDTYEQYFGPGTRLTVT.

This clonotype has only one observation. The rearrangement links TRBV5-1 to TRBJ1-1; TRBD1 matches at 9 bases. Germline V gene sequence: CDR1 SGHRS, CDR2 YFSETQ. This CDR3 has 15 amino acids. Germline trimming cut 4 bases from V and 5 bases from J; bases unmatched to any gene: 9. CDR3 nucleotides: TGCGCCAGCAGCGCTATGACAGGGGGTGCGACTGAAGCTTTCTTT. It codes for CASSAMTGGATEAFF.

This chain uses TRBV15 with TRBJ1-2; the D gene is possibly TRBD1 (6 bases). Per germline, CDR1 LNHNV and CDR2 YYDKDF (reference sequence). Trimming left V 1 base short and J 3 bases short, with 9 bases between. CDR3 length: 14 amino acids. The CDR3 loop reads CATSRGRQDYGYTF. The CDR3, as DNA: TGTGCCACCAGCAGAGGTCGACAGGACTATGGCTACACCTTC.

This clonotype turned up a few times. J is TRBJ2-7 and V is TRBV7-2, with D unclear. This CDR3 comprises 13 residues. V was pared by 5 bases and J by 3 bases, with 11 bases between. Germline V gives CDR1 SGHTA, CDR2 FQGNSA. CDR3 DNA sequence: TGTGCCAGCAGCCGGGCGGTCGACTACGAGCAGTACTTC. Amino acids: CASSRAVDYEQYF.

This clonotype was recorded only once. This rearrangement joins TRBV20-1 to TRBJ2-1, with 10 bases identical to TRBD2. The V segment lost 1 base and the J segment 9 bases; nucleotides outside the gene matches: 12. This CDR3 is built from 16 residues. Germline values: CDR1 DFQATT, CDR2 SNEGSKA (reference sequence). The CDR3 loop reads CSARVGASGSLGEQFF. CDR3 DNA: TGCAGTGCTAGAGTGGGGGCTAGCGGGAGTCTGGGTGAGCAGTTCTTC.

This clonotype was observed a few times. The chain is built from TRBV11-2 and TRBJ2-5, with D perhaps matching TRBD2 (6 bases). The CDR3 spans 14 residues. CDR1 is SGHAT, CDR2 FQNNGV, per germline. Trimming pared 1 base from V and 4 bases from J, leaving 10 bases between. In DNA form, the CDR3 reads TGTGCCAGCAGCTTAGGTCAAGCGGGAGAGACCCAGTACTTC. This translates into CASSLGQAGETQYF.

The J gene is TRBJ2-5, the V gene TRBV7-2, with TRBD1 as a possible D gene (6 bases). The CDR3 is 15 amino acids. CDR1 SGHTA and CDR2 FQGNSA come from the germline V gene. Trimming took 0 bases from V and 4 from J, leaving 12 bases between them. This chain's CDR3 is CASSLAQGRAETQYF. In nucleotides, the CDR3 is TGTGCCAGCAGCTTAGCACAGGGTAGAGCAGAGACCCAGTACTTC.

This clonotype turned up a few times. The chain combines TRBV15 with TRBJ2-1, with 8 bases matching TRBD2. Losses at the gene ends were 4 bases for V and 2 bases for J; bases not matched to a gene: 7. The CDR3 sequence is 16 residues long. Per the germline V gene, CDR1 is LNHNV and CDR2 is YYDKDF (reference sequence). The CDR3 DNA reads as TGTGCCACCAGCAATTCCTTGGGACTAGCCTACAATGAGCAGTTCTTC. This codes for CATSNSLGLAYNEQFF. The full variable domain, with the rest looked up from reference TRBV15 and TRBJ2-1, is DAMVIQNPRYQVTQFGKPVTLSCSQTLNHNVMYWYQQKSSQAPKLLFHYYDKDFNNEADTPDNFQSRRPNTSFCFLDIRSPGLGDTAMYLCATSNSLGLAYNEQFFGPGTRLTVL.

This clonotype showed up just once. CDR3 amino acids: CASLSGGAVADTQYF. In DNA, the CDR3 is TGTGCCAGCTTGAGCGGGGGGGCCGTCGCAGATACGCAGTATTTT. The V call is TRBV9, the J call TRBJ2-3; 10 bases match TRBD2. This CDR3 has 15 amino acids. The V segment lost 7 bases and the J segment 4 bases; nucleotides outside the gene matches: 9. Germline V CDR1 and CDR2: SGDLS, YYNGEE.

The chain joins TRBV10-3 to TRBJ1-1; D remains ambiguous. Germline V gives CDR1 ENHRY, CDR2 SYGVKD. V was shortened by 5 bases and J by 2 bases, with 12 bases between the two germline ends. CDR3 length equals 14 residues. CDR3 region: CAISPYDGNTEAFF. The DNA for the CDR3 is TGTGCCATCAGTCCGTACGACGGAAACACTGAAGCTTTCTTT.

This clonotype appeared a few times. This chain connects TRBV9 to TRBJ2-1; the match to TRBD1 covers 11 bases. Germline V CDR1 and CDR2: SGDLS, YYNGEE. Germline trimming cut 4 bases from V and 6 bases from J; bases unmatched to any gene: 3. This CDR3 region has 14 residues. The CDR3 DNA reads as TGTGCCAGCAGCTGGGGGACAGGGGGCAATGAGCAGTTCTTC. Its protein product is CASSWGTGGNEQFF.

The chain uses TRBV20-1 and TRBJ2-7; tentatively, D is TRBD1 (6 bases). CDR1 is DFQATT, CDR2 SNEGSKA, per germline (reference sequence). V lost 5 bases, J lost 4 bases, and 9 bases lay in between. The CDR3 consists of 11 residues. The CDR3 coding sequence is TGCAGTGCTCCCAGGGGATACGAGCAGTACTTC. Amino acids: CSAPRGYEQYF.

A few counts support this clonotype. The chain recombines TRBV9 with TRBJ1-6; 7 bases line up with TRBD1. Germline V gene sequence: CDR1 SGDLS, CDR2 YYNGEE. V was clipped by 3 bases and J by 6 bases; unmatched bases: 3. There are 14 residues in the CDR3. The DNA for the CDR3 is TGTGCCAGCAGCGGGGGACAGACTAATTCACCCCTCCACTTT. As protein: CASSGGQTNSPLHF.

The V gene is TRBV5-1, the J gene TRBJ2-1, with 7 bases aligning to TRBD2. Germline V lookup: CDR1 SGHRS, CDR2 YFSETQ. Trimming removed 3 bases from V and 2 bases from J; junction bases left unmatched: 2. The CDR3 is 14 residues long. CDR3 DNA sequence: TGCGCCAGCAGCTACGGGACTACCTACAATGAGCAGTTCTTC. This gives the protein CASSYGTTYNEQFF.

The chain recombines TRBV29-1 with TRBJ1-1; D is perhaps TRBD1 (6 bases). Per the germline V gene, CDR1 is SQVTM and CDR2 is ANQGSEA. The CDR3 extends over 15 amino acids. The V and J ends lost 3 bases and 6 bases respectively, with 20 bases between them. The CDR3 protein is CSVDALQGVIPEAFF. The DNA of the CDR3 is TGCAGCGTTGACGCCTTACAGGGTGTAATCCCTGAAGCTTTCTTT.

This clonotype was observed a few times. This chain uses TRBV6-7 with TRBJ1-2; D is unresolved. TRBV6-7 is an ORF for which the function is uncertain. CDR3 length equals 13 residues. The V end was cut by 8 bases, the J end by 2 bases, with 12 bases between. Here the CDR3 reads CASQLGQNYGYTF. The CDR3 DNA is TGTGCCAGCCAACTTGGGCAGAACTATGGCTACACCTTC.